The 20 T cell receptor beta chains listed next were all sequenced from one sample in a study of blood T cells in healthy people across ages. Primers used in a second PCR of roughly 6 to 11 cycles were a sample-barcoded 5' primer and a J-beta primer mix. Using its own MiXCR run on the 5' RACE reads, TCRdb lists one record per CDR3 protein. The table records 700,000 or so distinct CDR3 sequences, about 20% of them present only once. The sequenced sample consisted of blood. Source of these receptors: a man between 65 and 85 years old in good health.

This clonotype was seen only a few times. The rearrangement joins TRBV7-2 to TRBJ2-5; TRBD1 matches 10 bases. The CDR3 sequence is 12 residues long. Trimming removed 8 bases from V and 7 bases from J; junction bases left unmatched: 4. Germline lookup yields CDR1 SGHTA and CDR2 FQGNSA. The CDR3: CASLRDRGTQYF. The CDR3, as DNA: TGTGCCAGCCTTCGGGACAGGGGGACCCAGTACTTC.

The chain employs TRBV13 and TRBJ2-3, with 7 bases aligning to TRBD2. V lost 3 bases, J lost 4 bases, and 7 bases stayed unmatched. Germline V gives CDR1 PRHDT, CDR2 FYEKMQ (reference sequence). There are 15 residues in the CDR3. CDR3 in DNA: TGTGCCAGCAGCTTTGGCGGGAGTCCCGCAGATACGCAGTATTTT. Protein: CASSFGGSPADTQYF.

This chain links TRBV12-3 or TRBV12-4 with TRBJ1-4; 10 positions agree with TRBD1. Trimming at V came to 5 bases and at J to 9 bases, leaving 9 bases not matched to a gene. The CDR3 extends over 15 amino acids. The CDR3 nucleotides are TGTGCCAGCAGTCCCCCCGGGACAGGGGTTCAAAAACTGTTTTTT. As protein: CASSPPGTGVQKLFF.

Notes on this clonotype: A read error may account for a junction end that differs from germline. The V gene is TRBV20-1, the J gene TRBJ2-5; D not resolved. This CDR3 region has 11 residues. Germline assignment: CDR1 DFQATT and CDR2 SNEGSKA (reference sequence). The DNA of the CDR3 is TGCAGTGCAGGCCACCACGAGACCCAGTACTTC. Its translation: CSAGHHETQYF.

This chain uses TRBV20-1 with TRBJ2-1; 11 bases map to TRBD1. Trimming cost V 6 bases and J 6 bases; bases outside gene matches: 7. The CDR3 covers 14 residues. Germline V CDR1 and CDR2: DFQATT, SNEGSKA (reference sequence). CDR3 sequence: CSAPPGTGGNEQFF. The CDR3 nucleotides are TGCAGTGCCCCCCCCGGGACAGGGGGCAATGAGCAGTTCTTC.

The sample holds a few counts of this clonotype. The rearrangement uses TRBV29-1 and TRBJ2-5; D unresolved. This CDR3 contains 13 residues. Trimming took off 4 bases at V and 2 bases at J, with 11 bases between the two ends. Germline values: CDR1 SQVTM, CDR2 ANQGSEA. The CDR3 coding sequence is TGCAGCGTTGTCCGGCAGCTTCAAGAGACCCAGTACTTC. Encoded protein: CSVVRQLQETQYF.

This clonotype was seen a few times. The chain carries TRBV5-1 and TRBJ2-1, with TRBD2 as a possible D gene (6 bases). Germline V gene sequence: CDR1 SGHRS, CDR2 YFSETQ. The CDR3 consists of 13 residues. V gave up 4 bases and J gave up 9 bases, with 14 bases separating them. CDR3 protein: CASSIPGAGEQFF. CDR3 in DNA: TGCGCCAGCAGCATCCCGGGAGCTGGTGAGCAGTTCTTC.

In its sample, this clonotype was seen many times. The chain recombines TRBV12-3 or TRBV12-4 with TRBJ1-4; D is unclear. The length of the CDR3 is 15 residues. V lost 5 bases, J lost 0 bases, and 10 bases lay in between. CDR3 nucleotide sequence: TGTGCCAGCAGTCTCCAGGATGCAACTAATGAAAAACTGTTTTTT. Translating gives CASSLQDATNEKLFF.

There are a few counts of this clonotype. V usage is TRBV18 and J usage is TRBJ1-2; D call uncertain. In germline, CDR1 is KGHSH, CDR2 LQKENI. V gave up 4 bases and J gave up 5 bases, with 11 bases separating them. This CDR3 is built from 13 residues. CDR3 protein: CASSLRDGYGYTF. CDR3 in DNA: TGTGCCAGCTCACTCCGTGATGGATATGGCTACACCTTC.

The genes are TRBV14 and TRBJ2-7, with D uncertain. Deletions cut 0 bases from V and 0 bases from J, with 3 bases between. Germline-derived CDR1 and CDR2 are SGHDN and FVKESK. The CDR3 totals 13 residues. CDR3 DNA sequence: TGTGCCAGCAGCCAAGATTTCTCCTACGAGCAGTACTTC. As protein: CASSQDFSYEQYF.

The table lists this clonotype with a few counts. The chain's CDR3 is CASTSGRYQETQYF. As DNA, the CDR3 is TGCGCCAGTACTAGCGGGAGGTACCAAGAGACCCAGTACTTC. V and J are TRBV5-1 and TRBJ2-5, with 12 nucleotides matching TRBD2. The CDR3 extends over 14 amino acids. The V and J ends lost 8 bases and 0 bases, in that order; junction bases with no gene match: 2. Germline V gene data show CDR1 as SGHRS and CDR2 as YFSETQ.

This chain uses TRBV12-3 or TRBV12-4 with TRBJ2-1; 7 bases are shared with TRBD1. This CDR3 is 13 amino acids long. V lost 2 bases and J lost 9; bases outside the gene matches: 4. The chain's CDR3 is CASSLRGGTEQFF. DNA of the CDR3: TGTGCCAGCAGTTTACGAGGGGGCACTGAGCAGTTCTTC.

V usage is TRBV27 and J usage is TRBJ2-7; 9 bases match TRBD2. The J call is in doubt because the DNA end fits TRBJ2-1 better. The CDR3 length is 15 residues. CDR1 MNHEY and CDR2 SMNVEV come from the germline V gene (reference sequence). The CDR3 DNA follows: TGTGCCAGCAGCCCCGGACTAGCGAGTTACAATGAGCAGTTCTTC. Translated, it gives CASSPGLASYNEQFF.

This clonotype was counted a few times. This CDR3 is CASSQDGADYPYGYTF. Here the CDR3 DNA reads TGCGCCAGCAGCCAAGATGGGGCCGACTACCCCTATGGCTACACCTTC. This chain uses TRBV4-3 with TRBJ1-2, with D possibly being TRBD1 (5 bases). The CDR3 length is 16 residues. Germline loops: CDR1 LGHNA, CDR2 YSLEER. Trimming took 0 bases from V and 4 from J, leaving 15 bases between them.

The chain links TRBV7-9 to TRBJ1-1, with 8 bases that match TRBD1. CDR3 length equals 14 residues. Per the germline V gene, CDR1 is SEHNR and CDR2 is FQNEAQ (reference sequence). The V gene end was trimmed by 5 bases and the J gene end by 4 bases; junction bases not matched to a gene: 6. The CDR3 sequence: CASSRVTGGTEAFF. The CDR3 coding sequence is TGTGCCAGCAGCCGCGTCACAGGGGGCACTGAAGCTTTCTTT.

This clonotype was observed a few times. The rearrangement links TRBV5-1 to TRBJ2-2, with no clear D. Germline V lookup: CDR1 SGHRS, CDR2 YFSETQ. The CDR3 has 15 amino acids. Trimming removed 4 bases at V and 3 bases at J, with 13 bases between. The CDR3 DNA follows: TGCGCCAGCAGCCCGGCCCGAGATTACACCGGGGAGCTGTTTTTT. This encodes CASSPARDYTGELFF. Full variable domain (rest looked up from reference TRBV5-1 and TRBJ2-2): KAGVTQTPRYLIKTRGQQVTLSCSPISGHRSVSWYQQTPGQGLQFLFEYFSETQRNKGNFPGRFSGRQFSNSRSEMNVSTLELGDSALYLCASSPARDYTGELFFGEGSRLTVL.

About this clonotype: A junction boundary mismatches the germline segment, possibly from a read error. The chain couples TRBV5-1 to TRBJ2-3; 7 bases are a match to TRBD1. The germline V gene has CDR1 SGHRS and CDR2 YFSETQ. The CDR3 length is 16 residues. The CDR3 DNA follows: TGCACCAGCAGCTTGGGGGCACAGGGGTTTCCAGATACGCAGTATTTT. Translating it yields CTSSLGAQGFPDTQYF.

There are many counts of this clonotype. This chain uses TRBV28 with TRBJ2-7; the D is unclear. Germline V gene data show CDR1 as MDHEN and CDR2 as SYDVKM. The CDR3 runs to 11 residues. Trimming stripped 5 bases from V and 3 bases from J, with 5 bases between. DNA for the CDR3: TGTGCCAGCAGTCCTTACTACGAGCAGTACTTC. Protein: CASSPYYEQYF.

In its sample, this clonotype was seen a few times. The genes are TRBV7-9 and TRBJ2-5, with 8 bases matching TRBD1. CDR3 size: 15 residues. The junction had 9 bases not matched to a gene; V was cut back by 5 bases and J by 4 bases. Germline lookup yields CDR1 SEHNR and CDR2 FQNEAQ (reference sequence). This CDR3 is CASSKTGEKAETQYF. CDR3 sequence (DNA): TGTGCCAGCAGCAAGACAGGGGAGAAAGCAGAGACCCAGTACTTC.

The CDR3 region has the DNA TGTGCCAGCCAGAGGGGGTCCCTCGAGCAGTACTTC. Translating it yields CASQRGSLEQYF. The chain joins TRBV28 to TRBJ2-7; TRBD1 is a possible D gene (6 bases). The germline gives CDR1 MDHEN, CDR2 SYDVKM. Trimming pared 8 bases from V and 6 bases from J, leaving 14 bases between. There are 12 residues in the CDR3.